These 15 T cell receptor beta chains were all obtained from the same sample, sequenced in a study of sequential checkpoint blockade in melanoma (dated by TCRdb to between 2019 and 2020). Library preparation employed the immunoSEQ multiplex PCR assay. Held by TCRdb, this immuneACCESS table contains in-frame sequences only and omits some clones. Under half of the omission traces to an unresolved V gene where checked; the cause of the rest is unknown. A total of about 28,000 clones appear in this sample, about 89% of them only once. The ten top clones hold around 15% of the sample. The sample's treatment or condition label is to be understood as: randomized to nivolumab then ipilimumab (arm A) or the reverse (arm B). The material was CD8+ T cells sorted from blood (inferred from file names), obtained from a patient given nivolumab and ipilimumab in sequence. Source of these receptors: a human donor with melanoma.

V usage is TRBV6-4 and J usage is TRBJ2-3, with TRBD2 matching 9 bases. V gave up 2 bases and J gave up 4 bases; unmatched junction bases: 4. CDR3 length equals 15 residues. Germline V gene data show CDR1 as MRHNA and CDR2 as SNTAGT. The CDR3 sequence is CASSDNAGGPDTQYF. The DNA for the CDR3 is TGTGCCAGCAGTGACAATGCGGGAGGGCCAGATACGCAGTATTTT.

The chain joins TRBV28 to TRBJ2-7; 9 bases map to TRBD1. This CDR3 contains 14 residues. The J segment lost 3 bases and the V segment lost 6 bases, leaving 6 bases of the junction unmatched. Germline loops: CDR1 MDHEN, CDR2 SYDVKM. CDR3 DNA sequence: TGTGCCAGCAGCCGGGACAGGGAAAACTACGAGCAGTACTTC. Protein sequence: CASSRDRENYEQYF.

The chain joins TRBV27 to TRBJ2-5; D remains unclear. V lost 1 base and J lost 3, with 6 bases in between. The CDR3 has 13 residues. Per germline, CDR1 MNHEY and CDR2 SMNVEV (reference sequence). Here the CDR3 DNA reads TGTGCCAGCAGTTTATGGGCTAAAGAGACCCAGTACTTC. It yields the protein CASSLWAKETQYF.

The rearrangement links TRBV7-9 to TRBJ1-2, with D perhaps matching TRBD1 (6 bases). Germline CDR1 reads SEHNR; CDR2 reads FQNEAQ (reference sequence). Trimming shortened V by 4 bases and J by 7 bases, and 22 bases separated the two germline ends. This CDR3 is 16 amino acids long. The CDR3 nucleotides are TGTGCCAGCAGCTCCACAGAACGGAACAGGGCGAGTGGCTACACCTTC. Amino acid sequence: CASSSTERNRASGYTF.

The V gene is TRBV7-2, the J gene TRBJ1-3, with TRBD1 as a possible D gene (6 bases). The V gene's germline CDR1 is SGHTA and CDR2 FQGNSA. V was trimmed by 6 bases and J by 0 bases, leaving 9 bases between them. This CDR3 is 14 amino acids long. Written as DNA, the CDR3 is TGTGCCAGCAGACGGACAGTCTCTGGAAACACCATATATTTT. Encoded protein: CASRRTVSGNTIYF.

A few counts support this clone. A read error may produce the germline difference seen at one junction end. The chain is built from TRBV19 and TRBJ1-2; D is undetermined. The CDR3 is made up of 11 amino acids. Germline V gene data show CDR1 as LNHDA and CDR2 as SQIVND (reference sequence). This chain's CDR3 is CASSSNPAIAF. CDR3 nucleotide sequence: TGTGCCAGTTCCTCAAACCCCGCGATCGCCTTC.

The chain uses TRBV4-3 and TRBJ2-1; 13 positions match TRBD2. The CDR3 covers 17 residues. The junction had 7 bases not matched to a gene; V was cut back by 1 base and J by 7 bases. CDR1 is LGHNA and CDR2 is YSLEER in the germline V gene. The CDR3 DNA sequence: TGCGCCAGCAGCCAAGCAGCGACTAGCGGGGGGCCTAATGAGCAGTTCTTC. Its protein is CASSQAATSGGPNEQFF.

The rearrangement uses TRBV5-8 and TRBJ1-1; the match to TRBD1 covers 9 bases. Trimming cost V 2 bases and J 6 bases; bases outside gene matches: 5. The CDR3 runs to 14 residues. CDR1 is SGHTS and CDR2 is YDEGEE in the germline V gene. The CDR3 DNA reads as TGTGCCAGCAGCTTAGGGACAGGGATACCTGAAGCTTTCTTT. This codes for CASSLGTGIPEAFF.

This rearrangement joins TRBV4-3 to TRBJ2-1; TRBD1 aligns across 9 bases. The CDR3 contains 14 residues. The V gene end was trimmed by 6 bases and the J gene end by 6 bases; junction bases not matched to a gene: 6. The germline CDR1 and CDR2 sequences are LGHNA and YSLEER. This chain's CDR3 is CASSPGTGFNEQFF. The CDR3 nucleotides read TGCGCCAGCAGTCCCGGGACAGGGTTCAATGAGCAGTTCTTC.

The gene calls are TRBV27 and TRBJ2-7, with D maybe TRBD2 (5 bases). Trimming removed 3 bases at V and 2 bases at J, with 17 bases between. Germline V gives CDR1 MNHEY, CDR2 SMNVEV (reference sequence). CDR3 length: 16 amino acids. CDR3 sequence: CASSLGSGSTPYEQYF. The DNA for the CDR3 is TGTGCCAGCAGTTTGGGGAGTGGGAGTACCCCCTACGAGCAGTACTTC.

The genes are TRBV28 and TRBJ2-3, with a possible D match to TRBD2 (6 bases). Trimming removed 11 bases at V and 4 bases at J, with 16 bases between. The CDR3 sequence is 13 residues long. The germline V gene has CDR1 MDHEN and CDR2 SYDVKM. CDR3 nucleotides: TGTGCCGGCGGGGCTAATGGTGCAGATACGCAGTATTTT. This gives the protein CAGGANGADTQYF.

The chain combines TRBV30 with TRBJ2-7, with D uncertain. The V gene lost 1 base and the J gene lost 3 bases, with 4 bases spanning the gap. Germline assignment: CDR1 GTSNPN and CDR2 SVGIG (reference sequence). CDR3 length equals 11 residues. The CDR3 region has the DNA TGTGCCTGGAGTGACAGCTACGAGCAGTACGTC. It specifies CAWSDSYEQYV.

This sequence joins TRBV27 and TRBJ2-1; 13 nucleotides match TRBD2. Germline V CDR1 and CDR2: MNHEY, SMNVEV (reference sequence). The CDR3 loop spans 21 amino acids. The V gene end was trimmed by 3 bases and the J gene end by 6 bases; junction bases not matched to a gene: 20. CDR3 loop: CASSLPPSRLAGGLPGNEQFF. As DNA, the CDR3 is TGTGCCAGCAGTTTGCCTCCCTCAAGACTAGCGGGGGGCCTTCCGGGCAATGAGCAGTTCTTC.

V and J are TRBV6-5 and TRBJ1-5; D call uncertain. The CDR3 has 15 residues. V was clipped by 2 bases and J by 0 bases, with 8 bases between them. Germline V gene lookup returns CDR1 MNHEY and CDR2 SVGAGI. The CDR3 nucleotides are TGTGCCAGCAGTTACCGACGGGATAGCAATCAGCCCCAGCATTTT. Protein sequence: CASSYRRDSNQPQHF.

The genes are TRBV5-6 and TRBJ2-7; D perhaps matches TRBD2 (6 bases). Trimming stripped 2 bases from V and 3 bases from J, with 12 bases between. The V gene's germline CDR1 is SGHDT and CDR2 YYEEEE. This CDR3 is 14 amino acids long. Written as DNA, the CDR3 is TGTGCCAGCAGCTTAGGCGGGAACCTCTACGAGCAGTACTTC. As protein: CASSLGGNLYEQYF. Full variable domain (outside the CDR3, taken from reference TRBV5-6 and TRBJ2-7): DAGVTQSPTHLIKTRGQQVTLRCSPKSGHDTVSWYQQALGQGPQFIFQYYEEEERQRGNFPDRFSGHQFPNYSSELNVNALLLGDSALYLCASSLGGNLYEQYFGPGTRLTVT.